These T cell receptor beta chains were read from a single sample in a study of shared clonotypes between healthy human individuals. TCRdb's table, derived via immunoSEQ multiplex PCR, lists solely in-frame clones and lacks some. The table lists roughly 2.5 million clones, approximately 94% of them singletons. Input material: naive CD4+ T cells sorted from blood. The origin of the receptors is a man aged 18 to 29 in good health. The conserved cysteine and the conserved F or W are not part of the CDR3 here. Each record gives: clone size, V gene, CDR3 protein. Size values are once, few and many counts, or a class for expanded clones, and some rows have none.

NA,TRBV6-1,ASNGVRTDTQY
NA,TRBV14,ASSQGGVSNQPQH
NA,TRBV19,ASSPDGTSGANVLT
NA,TRBV5-1,ASSLATGSSPLH
NA,TRBV6-6,ASSFGTANTGELF
once,TRBV5-1,ASSLDRVWTDTQY
NA,TRBV7-7,ASSYQKGETQY
NA,TRBV7-6,ASSLNPKNIQY
NA,TRBV30,AWEPPVANEKLF
NA,TRBV5-6,ASSYRTSGNHNEQF
NA,TRBV19,ASKRDRSTDTQY
NA,TRBV7-2,ASSLETGLGTNTEAF
NA,TRBV6-1,ASSARGQIGSTDTQY
NA,TRBV7-9,ASSFNRGVTDTQY
NA,TRBV7-9,ASSAGSSGGTFSEKLF
NA,TRBV2,ASSPQGTDTQY